This T cell receptor beta chain stems from a study of T cell changes during pregnancy in multiple sclerosis. The CDR3 has 13 amino acids. CDR1 and CDR2 (germline): SGHNT, YENEEA. V was trimmed by 3 bases and J by 5 bases, leaving 10 bases between them. Assay: immunoSEQ multiplex PCR; the TCRdb copy retains only in-frame clones and omits some. The sample includes tens of thousands of clones, roughly nine tenths of them seen just once. The input for sequencing was CD4+ T cells from peripheral blood mononuclear cells, taken before pregnancy. The TCR sequence derives from a female donor with multiple sclerosis, enrolled in a pregnancy study. The chain combines TRBV11-3 with TRBJ1-1, with D tentatively TRBD1 (6 bases). This CDR3 is CASSFARGTEAFF. For the CDR3, the DNA is TGTGCCAGCAGCTTCGCCAGGGGAACTGAAGCTTTCTTT.